These T cell receptor beta chains were read from a single sample in a study of brain T cells in children with intractable seizures. Method: immunoSEQ multiplex PCR; TCRdb's copy keeps in-frame clones and lacks some. The profile shows a few hundred thousand clones, more than 85% of them singletons. This specimen was peripheral blood, taken about 5 months after surgery. The origin of the receptors is a boy less than two years old with tuberous sclerosis and intractable seizures. CDR3s include the opening cysteine and the closing phenylalanine or tryptophan. The D gene is left open where the match is weak. A row's size may be missing; if present it is once, few, many or a size class.

clone_size,j_call,d_call,v_call,cdr3_nt,cdr3_aa
NA,TRBJ1-5,NA,TRBV5-8,TGTGCCAGCAGCGGCCTCACACAGCCCCAGCATTTT,CASSGLTQPQHF
NA,TRBJ2-1,NA,TRBV7-9,TGTGCCAGCAGCTTAAGATTTTGGAATGAGCAGTTCTTC,CASSLRFWNEQFF
NA,TRBJ2-3,NA,TRBV5-5,TGTGCCAGCAGCTTGTCCGGCCCTCGGGCAGATACGCAGTATTTT,CASSLSGPRADTQYF
NA,TRBJ1-1,NA,TRBV19,TGTGCCAGTAGTACTTATAGGGCAGCTCTCATGAACACTGAAGCTTTCTTT,CASSTYRAALMNTEAFF
NA,TRBJ2-3,TRBD2,TRBV9,TGTGCCAGCAGCGCCGGACTAGCGGGGTCCACAGATACGCAGTATTTT,CASSAGLAGSTDTQYF
NA,TRBJ1-5,TRBD1,TRBV18,TGTGCCAGCTCACCGGACAGGGGCGCGGAGAGTCAGCCCCAGCATTTT,CASSPDRGAESQPQHF
NA,TRBJ2-1,NA,TRBV3-1/TRBV3-2,TGTGCCAGCAGCCCCGGGACTGATTACAATGAGCAGTTCTTC,CASSPGTDYNEQFF
NA,TRBJ2-1,TRBD2,TRBV7-7,TGTGCTAGCAGCTTAGCGGGAGGGAACAATGAGCAGTTCTTC,CASSLAGGNNEQFF
NA,TRBJ1-4,NA,TRBV7-9,TGTGCCAGCAGACAGAACGAAAAACTGTTTTTT,CASRQNEKLFF
NA,TRBJ1-2,NA,TRBV11-2,TGTGCCAGCAGCTTAGGACCTGACTATGGCTACACCTTC,CASSLGPDYGYTF
NA,TRBJ1-3,NA,TRBV30,TGTGCCTGGAGGGGCATGAGCTCTGGAAACACCATATATTTT,CAWRGMSSGNTIYF
few,TRBJ1-5,NA,TRBV19,TGTGCCAGTAGTTCTCAACTCAATCAGCCCCAGCATTTT,CASSSQLNQPQHF
NA,TRBJ1-3,NA,TRBV6-6,TGTGCCAGCATCCCTGGGTCTGGAAACACCATATATTTT,CASIPGSGNTIYF
once,TRBJ2-7,NA,TRBV5-5,TGTGCCAGCAGGTTGGGGAGGACAGAGAACTACGAGCAGTACTTC,CASRLGRTENYEQYF
NA,TRBJ2-1,NA,TRBV3-1/TRBV3-2,TGTGCCAGCAGCCAAGATGGGCTAGCGAGGTCCTACAATGAGCAGTTCTTC,CASSQDGLARSYNEQFF
many,TRBJ1-2,NA,TRBV19,TGTGCCAGTAGTATGGGGCCGCGGGGCTACACCTTC,CASSMGPRGYTF
few,TRBJ2-7,TRBD2,TRBV7-6,TGTGCCAGCAGCTTGTATTCTAGCGGGGGGTACTACGAGCAGTACTTC,CASSLYSSGGYYEQYF
NA,TRBJ2-2,NA,TRBV11-2,TGTGCCAGCAGCTTAGATCGGAGGCAGACAAACACCGGGGAGCTGTTTTTT,CASSLDRRQTNTGELFF
NA,TRBJ2-2,NA,TRBV19,TGTGCCAGTAGTATAGTAGATTGGGGCCTGAACACCGGGGAGCTGTTTTTT,CASSIVDWGLNTGELFF
NA,TRBJ2-4,NA,TRBV2,TGTGCCAGCTCCTTCGAGGCCAAAAACATTCAGTACTTC,CASSFEAKNIQYF
few,TRBJ2-1,NA,TRBV11-3,TGTGCCAGCAGCTTTCGAGGCGATGAGCAGTTCTTC,CASSFRGDEQFF
NA,TRBJ2-1,NA,TRBV5-1,TGCGCCAGCAGGGACCTGCAATACAATGAGCAGTTCTTC,CASRDLQYNEQFF
NA,TRBJ1-1,NA,TRBV28,TGTGCCAGCAGCCGTCAGGCCCGAAGCCTTATGAACACTGAAGCTTTCTTT,CASSRQARSLMNTEAFF
few,TRBJ1-2,NA,TRBV6-2/TRBV6-3,TGTGCCAGCAGTTACGAGGACACTTACTATGGCTACACCTTC,CASSYEDTYYGYTF
NA,TRBJ1-2,NA,TRBV27,TGTGCCAGCCGTGATACGGATAACTATGGCTACACCTTC,CASRDTDNYGYTF
NA,TRBJ2-2,NA,TRBV5-1,TGCGCCAGCAGCTTGGGCCTGCGGGGCACCGGGGAGCTGTTTTTT,CASSLGLRGTGELFF
NA,TRBJ1-1,TRBD1,TRBV13,TGTGCCAGCAGCCCCCGGGACAGGGGGCCGAACACTGAAGCTTTCTTT,CASSPRDRGPNTEAFF
NA,TRBJ2-7,NA,TRBV7-2,TGTGCCAGCAGCTTGAACCTTCACCCCTACGAGCAGTACTTC,CASSLNLHPYEQYF
NA,TRBJ1-3,NA,TRBV10-2,TGCGCCAGCAGTGAACAAGGGACCGCGCCTGGAAACACCATATATTTT,CASSEQGTAPGNTIYF
NA,TRBJ2-3,TRBD2,TRBV28,TGTGCCAGCAGTTTAACGTTGCCAGCGGGAGGCACAGATACGCAGTATTTT,CASSLTLPAGGTDTQYF
few,TRBJ1-5,NA,TRBV4-1,TGCGCCAGCAGCCCCCCGGGCGGGCAGTATGTTCAGCCCCAGCATTTT,CASSPPGGQYVQPQHF
NA,TRBJ2-7,NA,TRBV27,TGTGCCAGCAGTTTAGTCAAGGGTGGGCGCAAGGACGAGCAGTACTTC,CASSLVKGGRKDEQYF
NA,TRBJ1-2,NA,TRBV2,TGTGCCAGCAGTGAATCGAGGGTTGATGGCTACACCTTC,CASSESRVDGYTF
NA,TRBJ1-4,NA,TRBV5-1,TGCGCCAGCAGGAGGGAGGGTTATGAAAAACTGTTTTTT,CASRREGYEKLFF
NA,TRBJ2-5,TRBD2,TRBV2,TGTGCCAGCAGTGGGCTAGCGGAAGAGACCCAGTACTTC,CASSGLAEETQYF
NA,TRBJ2-1,NA,TRBV5-4,TGTGCCAGCAGCTTGGCCCCATATAGCTCCTACAATGAGCAGTTCTTC,CASSLAPYSSYNEQFF
once,TRBJ1-2,TRBD1,TRBV6-5,TGTGCCAGCAGGAGGGGGCGAGCTAACTATGGCTACACCTTC,CASRRGRANYGYTF
NA,TRBJ1-4,NA,TRBV30,TGTGCCTGGCGAAGGGACATCGATGAAAAACTGTTTTTT,CAWRRDIDEKLFF
NA,TRBJ2-1,NA,TRBV6-6,TGTGCCAGCAGTTACTCCAGCACGAGCTCCTACAATGAGCAGTTCTTC,CASSYSSTSSYNEQFF
few,TRBJ1-2,NA,TRBV6-6,TGTGCCAGCAGTGTGACAAATAACTATGGCTACACCTTC,CASSVTNNYGYTF
few,TRBJ2-7,NA,TRBV11-2,TGTGCCAGCAGCTTATCAGCTGGCGGACTCAACTACGAGCAGTACTTC,CASSLSAGGLNYEQYF
NA,TRBJ1-2,NA,TRBV6-6,TGTGCCAGCAGTTACTCCTCTCTGGCCGGGGGTTATGACTACACCTTC,CASSYSSLAGGYDYTF
NA,TRBJ2-3,NA,TRBV12-5,TGTGCTAGTGCCACAGGTTGGGGGAGCACAGATACGCAGTATTTT,CASATGWGSTDTQYF
few,TRBJ2-2,NA,TRBV24-1,TGTGCCACCACACGATACGGCGGGGAGCTGTTTTTT,CATTRYGGELFF
NA,TRBJ1-1,NA,TRBV5-8,TGTGCCAGCAGCCCCCGAATCGGCATGAACACTGAAGCTTTCTTT,CASSPRIGMNTEAFF
NA,TRBJ2-7,TRBD1,TRBV25-1,TGTGCCAGCAGTGGGGTTTCGACAGGGAACGAGCAGTACTTC,CASSGVSTGNEQYF
NA,TRBJ1-2,NA,TRBV6-1,TGTGCCAGCAGTGATCGCACAGGCTATGGCTACACCTTC,CASSDRTGYGYTF
NA,TRBJ2-7,NA,TRBV5-1,TGCGCCAGCAGCGTCTGGGGTGGGCATTACGAGCAGTACTTC,CASSVWGGHYEQYF
NA,TRBJ1-2,NA,TRBV6-6,TGTGCCAGCAGGGTAATCTATGGCTACACCTTC,CASRVIYGYTF
NA,TRBJ1-3,NA,TRBV5-1,TGCGCCAGCAGCTTAGGCCTCTCTGGAAACACCATATATTTT,CASSLGLSGNTIYF
NA,TRBJ2-7,NA,TRBV12-3/TRBV12-4,TGTGCCAGCAATCAAATATACGAGCAGTACTTC,CASNQIYEQYF
NA,TRBJ1-4,TRBD1,TRBV15,TGTGCCACCAGCAGAGGAGGGACAGGGCGAGAAAAACTGTTTTTT,CATSRGGTGREKLFF